The 25 T cell receptor beta chains in this list originate from one sample, sequenced in a study of T cells in localized non-small cell lung cancer. Method: immunoSEQ multiplex PCR; TCRdb's copy keeps in-frame clones and lacks some. The profile shows 35,000 to 50,000 clones, over 75% of them singletons. This material consisted of PBMCs, taken before any cancer treatment. These receptors originate from a woman between 40 and 69 years old with stage II lung adenocarcinoma.

This sequence joins TRBV5-8 and TRBJ2-2; TRBD2 aligns across 12 bases. The CDR3 totals 17 residues. Germline trimming cut 4 bases from V and 2 bases from J; bases unmatched to any gene: 6. Germline CDR1 is SGHTS and CDR2 is YDEGEE. DNA for the CDR3: TGTGCCAGCAGCCCTGGACTAGCGGGACTCAACACCGGGGAGCTGTTTTTT. Translation gives CASSPGLAGLNTGELFF. Full variable domain (missing parts from reference TRBV5-8 and TRBJ2-2): EAGVTQSPTHLIKTRGQQATLRCSPISGHTSVYWYQQALGLGLQFLLWYDEGEERNRGNFPPRFSGRQFPNYSSELNVNALELEDSALYLCASSPGLAGLNTGELFFGEGSRLTVL.

V and J are TRBV7-8 and TRBJ1-5, with 8 bases identical to TRBD1. Germline V gene sequence: CDR1 SGHVS, CDR2 FQNEAQ. The CDR3 is made up of 14 amino acids. The ends lost 3 bases at V and 7 bases at J; junction bases unmatched: 5. CDR3 coding DNA: TGTGCCAGCAGCTTTGGACAGGGAGGACAGCCCCAGCATTTT. Translating gives CASSFGQGGQPQHF.

This sequence joins TRBV28 and TRBJ2-7; no clear D gene. Germline CDR1 reads MDHEN; CDR2 reads SYDVKM. Trimming took 3 bases from V and 3 from J, leaving 12 bases between them. This CDR3 has 14 residues. CDR3 nucleotide sequence: TGTGCCAGCAGTTTGGGTGGTCTCAACTACGAGCAGTACTTC. The encoded protein is CASSLGGLNYEQYF.

The rearrangement uses TRBV12-1 and TRBJ2-5; the D call TRBD2 from the table was never checked on the DNA. TRBV12-1 is a recognized pseudogene. The CDR3 consists of 13 residues. The CDR3 DNA reads TGTGCCAGCAGCTTTTACCTAATAGAGACCCAGTACTTC. Protein sequence: CASSFYLIETQYF.

This sequence joins TRBV7-9 and TRBJ2-1, with D perhaps matching TRBD2 (6 bases). With 5 bases removed from V and 8 bases from J, the gap between germline ends came to 16 bases. The germline CDR1 and CDR2 sequences are SEHNR and FQNEAQ (reference sequence). This CDR3 spans 14 amino acids. CDR3 sequence (DNA): TGTGCCAGCAGCCATTCGGGCCCGGGGGATGAGCAGTTCTTC. Protein product: CASSHSGPGDEQFF.

V and J are TRBV18 and TRBJ2-1; the D is unclear. Germline assignment: CDR1 KGHSH and CDR2 LQKENI. Trimming took off 5 bases at V and 6 bases at J, with 11 bases between the two ends. This CDR3 spans 13 amino acids. The CDR3 is CASSSSRGNEQFF. For the CDR3, the DNA is TGTGCCAGCTCATCGTCACGAGGCAATGAGCAGTTCTTC.

The genes are TRBV5-5 and TRBJ1-2, with 7 bases that match TRBD1. This CDR3 is 13 amino acids long. V shed 4 bases, J shed 8 bases, and the junction held 8 bases outside the gene matches. Germline V gene sequence: CDR1 SGHKS, CDR2 YYEKEE (reference sequence). CDR3 amino acids: CASSPGQLRGYTF. CDR3 bases: TGTGCCAGCAGCCCGGGACAGCTAAGGGGCTACACCTTC.

The chain employs TRBV7-7 and TRBJ2-7, with 12 nucleotides matching TRBD1. The ends lost 5 bases at V and 10 bases at J; junction bases unmatched: 9. The CDR3 spans 14 residues. Germline V gives CDR1 SSHAT, CDR2 FNYEAQ (reference sequence). CDR3 sequence: CASSPGTGGYSQYF. In DNA, the CDR3 is TGTGCCAGCAGCCCAGGGACAGGGGGCTATTCTCAGTACTTC.

The chain links TRBV29-1 to TRBJ1-2; 8 nucleotides agree with TRBD1. CDR1 and CDR2 from the germline V gene are SQVTM and ANQGSEA. The CDR3 is 13 residues long. J lost 8 bases, V lost 5 bases, and 10 bases had no gene match. The CDR3 protein is CSVYAGTGRGYTF. The CDR3 DNA follows: TGCAGCGTTTACGCCGGGACAGGCCGAGGCTACACCTTC.

The chain joins TRBV28 to TRBJ1-2; D gene ambiguous. The germline CDR1 and CDR2 sequences are MDHEN and SYDVKM. The CDR3 runs 13 residues. The V and J ends lost 3 bases and 5 bases respectively, with 10 bases between them. CDR3 DNA sequence: TGTGCCAGCAGTTTGTTACAGACATATGGCTACACCTTC. Encoded protein: CASSLLQTYGYTF.

This clone was seen only once. This chain links TRBV27 with TRBJ2-5; 9 bases map to TRBD1. The CDR3 runs to 15 residues. V was pared by 10 bases and J by 0 bases, with 9 bases of the junction left unmatched. The germline CDR1 and CDR2 sequences are MNHEY and SMNVEV (reference sequence). CDR3 nucleotides: TGTGCCAAGTCTCCGGGGGACAGGGACCAAGAGACCCAGTACTTC. Translated: CAKSPGDRDQETQYF.

This chain links TRBV6-5 with TRBJ1-1; 12 bases are shared with TRBD1. This CDR3 contains 13 residues. Germline V lookup: CDR1 MNHEY, CDR2 SVGAGI. The junction had 4 bases not matched to a gene; V was cut back by 8 bases and J by 6 bases. This CDR3 reads CASLGQGAPEAFF. CDR3 DNA: TGTGCCAGCCTGGGACAGGGGGCTCCTGAAGCTTTCTTT.

The chain couples TRBV27 to TRBJ1-5; no definite D call. CDR1 and CDR2 from the germline V gene are MNHEY and SMNVEV (reference sequence). V gave up 2 bases and J gave up 1 base, with 9 bases separating them. The CDR3 sequence is 15 residues long. CDR3 in DNA: TGTGCCAGCAGTTTAGAGGGCAGCAGCAATCAGCCCCAGCATTTT. It encodes CASSLEGSSNQPQHF.

The genes are TRBV7-2 and TRBJ2-1; D not resolved. V lost 1 base, J lost 6 bases, and 13 bases lay in between. This CDR3 comprises 15 residues. Germline CDR1 and CDR2: SGHTA and FQGNSA. Written as DNA, the CDR3 is TGTGCCAGCAGCTTAGAGCCCTCACCCTTCAATGAGCAGTTCTTC. This gives the protein CASSLEPSPFNEQFF.

V is TRBV9 and J is TRBJ2-3; 11 bases fit TRBD2. CDR1 is SGDLS, CDR2 YYNGEE, per germline. The CDR3 is 16 amino acids. Trimming removed 2 bases from V and 3 bases from J; junction bases left unmatched: 5. CDR3 coding DNA: TGTGCCAGCAGCGTGGGTAGCGGGGGGGCGACAGATACGCAGTATTTT. Its translation is CASSVGSGGATDTQYF.

The CDR3 coding sequence is TGCGCCAGCAGCCCTGGGACGGGGAGAGGAGAAAAACTGTTTTTT. This encodes CASSPGTGRGEKLFF. The rearrangement uses TRBV5-1 and TRBJ1-4, with D possibly TRBD1 on 5 matching bases. Trimming pared 4 bases from V and 8 bases from J, leaving 18 bases between. CDR1 and CDR2 (germline): SGHRS, YFSETQ. The CDR3 totals 15 residues.

The chain has TRBV5-8 and TRBJ1-2; no clear D. The germline V gene has CDR1 SGHTS and CDR2 YDEGEE. This CDR3 has 14 amino acids. Between the trimmed V and J ends, which lost 0 bases and 4 bases, there was a span of 10 bases. The CDR3 coding sequence is TGTGCCAGCAGCTTGGGACATCTCCTCTATGGCTACACCTTC. As protein: CASSLGHLLYGYTF. Combining the CDR3 with reference TRBV5-8 and TRBJ1-2 gives the whole variable domain EAGVTQSPTHLIKTRGQQATLRCSPISGHTSVYWYQQALGLGLQFLLWYDEGEERNRGNFPPRFSGRQFPNYSSELNVNALELEDSALYLCASSLGHLLYGYTFGSGTRLTVV.

This clone showed up just once. The chain joins TRBV6-1 to TRBJ2-1; D remains unclear. Germline CDR1 is MNHNS and CDR2 is SASEGT. Trimming stripped 6 bases from V and 4 bases from J, with 7 bases between. The CDR3 is 12 residues long. CDR3 in amino acids: CASSAMYNEQFF. The DNA for the CDR3 is TGTGCCAGCAGCGCAATGTACAATGAGCAGTTCTTC.

This chain connects TRBV6-5 to TRBJ1-3, with 9 bases fitting TRBD1. There are 15 residues in the CDR3. Germline CDR1 MNHEY, CDR2 SVGAGI. V was clipped by 5 bases and J by 4 bases; unmatched bases: 6. Here the CDR3 DNA reads TGTGCCAGCAGTCCCGGGACAGGGCTAGGAAACACCATATATTTT. As protein: CASSPGTGLGNTIYF.

V is TRBV5-1 and J is TRBJ1-4; D unresolved. The CDR3 is made up of 15 amino acids. Deletions cut 0 bases from V and 0 bases from J, with 6 bases between. The germline CDR1 and CDR2 sequences are SGHRS and YFSETQ. The CDR3 DNA sequence: TGCGCCAGCAGCTTGGCTCCAGCAACTAATGAAAAACTGTTTTTT. Translating it yields CASSLAPATNEKLFF.

This chain links TRBV7-6 with TRBJ2-7; 11 bases are a match to TRBD1. This CDR3 has 15 amino acids. Germline CDR1 reads SGHVS; CDR2 reads FNYEAQ. Trimming took 2 bases from V and 6 from J; bases not matched to a gene: 6. CDR3 region: CASSLPGQGAVEQYF. CDR3 sequence (DNA): TGTGCCAGCAGCTTACCAGGACAGGGGGCGGTCGAGCAGTACTTC.

This chain joins TRBV19 and TRBJ2-4; D remains ambiguous. Germline assignment: CDR1 LNHDA and CDR2 SQIVND (reference sequence). Deletions cut 3 bases from V and 15 bases from J, with 15 bases between. CDR3 length: 12 residues. This chain's CDR3 is CASSIAQVGMYF. The DNA for the CDR3 is TGTGCCAGTAGTATTGCCCAGGTGGGGATGTACTTC.

The chain is built from TRBV9 and TRBJ2-3; TRBD1 is a possible D gene (6 bases). Germline CDR1 reads SGDLS; CDR2 reads YYNGEE. With 4 bases removed from V and 0 bases from J, the gap between germline ends came to 15 bases. The CDR3 contains 16 residues. CDR3: CASSQEGVPSTDTQYF. For the CDR3, the DNA is TGTGCCAGCAGCCAAGAGGGGGTACCTAGCACAGATACGCAGTATTTT.

The chain couples TRBV6-6 to TRBJ1-5; TRBD1 agrees at 11 bases. Germline-derived CDR1 and CDR2 are MNHNY and SVGAGI (reference sequence). V shed 6 bases and J 6 bases; nucleotides not matched to a gene: 7. The CDR3 runs 15 residues. DNA of the CDR3: TGTGCCAGCAGACCCACGGGGACAGGGGGTCAGCCCCAGCATTTT. The encoded protein is CASRPTGTGGQPQHF.

This clone was seen just once. This chain uses TRBV19 with TRBJ2-6; tentative D call: TRBD1 (6 bases). This CDR3 region has 17 residues. V was shortened by 2 bases and J by 0 bases, with 11 bases between the two germline ends. Per germline, CDR1 LNHDA and CDR2 SQIVND (reference sequence). CDR3 nucleotide sequence: TGTGCCAGTAGTATACAGGGGTACCACTCTGGGGCCAACGTCCTGACTTTC. Its protein is CASSIQGYHSGANVLTF. Together with reference TRBV19 and TRBJ2-6, the CDR3 gives the full variable domain: DGGITQSPKYLFRKEGQNVTLSCEQNLNHDAMYWYRQDPGQGLRLIYYSQIVNDFQKGDIAEGYSVSREKKESFPLTVTSAQKNPTAFYLCASSIQGYHSGANVLTFGAGSRLTVL.